This T cell receptor (beta chain) was observed in a study of T-cell reconstitution after alpha-beta-depleted transplantation in children. Germline-derived CDR1 and CDR2 are KGHSH and LQKENI. Trimming cost V 3 bases and J 9 bases; bases outside gene matches: 10. The CDR3 sequence is 16 residues long. Unique molecular identifiers were used in preparing the TCRbeta library. TCRdb analysed the PCR reads with MiXCR anew, one entry per CDR3 protein. The sample has some 200,000 distinct CDR3 sequences; roughly 14% are singletons. This receptor was taken from a human donor who donated a stem cell graft to a child with acute lymphoblastic leukemia. The chain is built from TRBV18 and TRBJ1-6; 8 bases agree with TRBD1. Sequencing was performed on PBMCs from the stem cell graft donor, taken from the stem cell graft. CDR3 region: CASSPQTGEFVSPLHF. The DNA for the CDR3 is TGTGCCAGCTCACCCCAGACAGGGGAGTTTGTTTCACCCCTCCACTTT.